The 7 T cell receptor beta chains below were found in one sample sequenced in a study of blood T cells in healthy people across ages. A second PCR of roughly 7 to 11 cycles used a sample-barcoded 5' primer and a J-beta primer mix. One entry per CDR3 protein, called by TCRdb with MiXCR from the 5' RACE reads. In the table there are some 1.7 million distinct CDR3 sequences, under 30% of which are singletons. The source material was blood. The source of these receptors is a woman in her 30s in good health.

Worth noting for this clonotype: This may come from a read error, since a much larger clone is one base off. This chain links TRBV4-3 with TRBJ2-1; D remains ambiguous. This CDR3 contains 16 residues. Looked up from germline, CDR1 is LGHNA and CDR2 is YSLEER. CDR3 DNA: TGCGCCAGCAGCCCCGTGGCAGGAGACACCTACAATGAGCGGTTCTTC. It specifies CASSPVAGDTYNERFF.

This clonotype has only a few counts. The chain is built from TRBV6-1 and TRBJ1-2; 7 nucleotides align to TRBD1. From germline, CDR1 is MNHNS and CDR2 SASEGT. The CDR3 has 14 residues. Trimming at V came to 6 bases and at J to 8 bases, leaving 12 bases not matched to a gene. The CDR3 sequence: CASRRTGVVDGYTF. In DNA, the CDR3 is TGTGCCAGCAGGAGGACAGGAGTGGTTGACGGCTACACCTTC.

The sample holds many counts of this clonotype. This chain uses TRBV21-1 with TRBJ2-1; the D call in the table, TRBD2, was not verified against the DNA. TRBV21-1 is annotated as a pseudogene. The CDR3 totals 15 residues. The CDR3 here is CASTNRAHGQNEQFF. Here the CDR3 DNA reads TGTGCCAGCACCAACCGGGCCCACGGTCAGAATGAGCAGTTCTTC.

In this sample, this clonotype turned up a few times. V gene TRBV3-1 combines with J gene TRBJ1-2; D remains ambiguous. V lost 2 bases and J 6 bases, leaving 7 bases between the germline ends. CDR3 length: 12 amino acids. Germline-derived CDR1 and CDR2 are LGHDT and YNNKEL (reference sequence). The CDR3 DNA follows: TGTGCCAGCAGCCAATCACGAGATGGCTACACCTTC. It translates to CASSQSRDGYTF.

CDR3 DNA: TGTGCCAGTAGTCGAATCCCAGCTGGGGAGCTGTTTTTT. Protein product: CASSRIPAGELFF. The rearrangement uses TRBV19 and TRBJ2-2, with D uncertain. Looked up from germline, CDR1 is LNHDA and CDR2 is SQIVND (reference sequence). Trimming pared 5 bases from V and 8 bases from J, leaving 12 bases between. This CDR3 has 13 amino acids.

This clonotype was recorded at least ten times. The DNA of the CDR3 is TGCAGTGCTAGACGAGCCACGGGCTACAATGAGCAGTTCTTC. This codes for CSARRATGYNEQFF. V is TRBV20-1 and J is TRBJ2-1; no definite D call. Germline values: CDR1 DFQATT, CDR2 SNEGSKA (reference sequence). The CDR3 runs 14 residues. V was shortened by 2 bases and J by 3 bases, with 11 bases between the two germline ends.

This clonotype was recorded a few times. The DNA for the CDR3 is TGTGCCAGCAGTTCAGGCGGGAGGGGCAATGAGCAGTTCTTC. Encoded protein: CASSSGGRGNEQFF. This chain links TRBV6-5 with TRBJ2-1; 9 nucleotides agree with TRBD2. The V gene end was trimmed by 4 bases and the J gene end by 6 bases; junction bases not matched to a gene: 4. There are 14 residues in the CDR3. From germline, CDR1 is MNHEY and CDR2 SVGAGI.